The 15 T cell receptor beta chains listed next were all sequenced from one sample in a study of naive and memory T cell subsets. Both TRBC1 and TRBC2 were covered by a beta constant-region primer of two equimolar oligonucleotides. The ligated cDNA underwent four PCR rounds using SP2 and nested alpha and beta constant-region primers. TCRdb re-called the UMI-ligation and nested PCR reads through MiXCR, storing one row per CDR3 protein. The sample has about 160,000 distinct CDR3 sequences; 22% are singletons. The study, taken as a whole, reports: A few larger clonotypes appeared in naive repertoires, especially CD8, possibly memory cells re-expressing CD45RA.

Their specific antigens are unknown. Sequencing was done on a sample of naive CD4+ T cells from blood. The receptors here all came from a human donor in good health.

This clonotype was recorded at least ten times. The V gene is TRBV7-2, the J gene TRBJ2-7, with 14 bases matching TRBD2. The CDR3 consists of 15 residues. V was pared by 5 bases and J by 12 bases, with 12 bases of the junction left unmatched. The germline V gene has CDR1 SGHTA and CDR2 FQGNSA. CDR3 in amino acids: CASSLNPGLAGERYF. DNA of the CDR3: TGTGCCAGCAGCCTGAACCCGGGACTAGCGGGAGAACGGTACTTC.

This clonotype was observed a few times. J is TRBJ2-4 and V is TRBV14; D unresolved. The CDR3 runs to 14 residues. V was clipped by 1 base and J by 9 bases, with 13 bases between them. Germline V gene lookup returns CDR1 SGHDN and CDR2 FVKESK. The CDR3 nucleotides are TGTGCCAGCAGCCAAGGTTTGCCCGGGCGCATTCAGTACTTC. This codes for CASSQGLPGRIQYF.

Only a few counts were recorded for this clonotype. This sequence joins TRBV7-2 and TRBJ2-7; D is possibly TRBD2 (6 bases). Trimming cost V 1 base and J 5 bases, with 21 bases left between them. Per the germline V gene, CDR1 is SGHTA and CDR2 is FQGNSA. This CDR3 contains 17 residues. Here the CDR3 reads CASSLDPLPGVGNEQYF. CDR3 DNA: TGTGCCAGCAGCTTAGACCCCCTCCCGGGAGTGGGGAACGAGCAGTACTTC.

The V and J genes are TRBV24-1 and TRBJ1-2; 7 bases map to TRBD1. Germline CDR1 and CDR2: KGHDR and SFDVKD. CDR3 length equals 11 residues. J lost 7 bases, V lost 9 bases, and 4 bases had no gene match. The chain's CDR3 is CATWDSRGYTF. Here the CDR3 DNA reads TGTGCCACCTGGGACAGCCGTGGCTACACCTTC.

The CDR3 nucleotides read TGCAGTGCTAGAGATAAACTAGCTCCCTACAATGAGCAGTTCTTC. Encoded protein: CSARDKLAPYNEQFF. This sequence joins TRBV20-1 and TRBJ2-1; weak D call: TRBD2 (6 bases). This CDR3 contains 15 residues. Per the germline V gene, CDR1 is DFQATT and CDR2 is SNEGSKA (reference sequence). Trimming shortened V by 0 bases and J by 2 bases, and 11 bases separated the two germline ends.

This clonotype has only a few counts. The gene calls are TRBV9 and TRBJ2-3; 7 positions match TRBD1. CDR3 length equals 16 residues. Germline V gives CDR1 SGDLS, CDR2 YYNGEE. Trimming removed 3 bases from V and 2 bases from J; junction bases left unmatched: 9. The CDR3 loop is CASSAADRANTDTQYF. CDR3 DNA sequence: TGTGCCAGCAGCGCTGCCGACAGGGCAAACACAGATACGCAGTATTTT.

V gene TRBV5-1 combines with J gene TRBJ1-6; D is undetermined. With 0 bases removed from V and 9 bases from J, the gap between germline ends came to 7 bases. The CDR3 length is 13 residues. Germline CDR1 and CDR2: SGHRS and YFSETQ. The DNA for the CDR3 is TGCGCCAGCAGCTTGGATGAGTCTTCACCCCTCCACTTT. Translated: CASSLDESSPLHF.

This chain joins TRBV20-1 and TRBJ2-1, with 9 bases aligning to TRBD2. The V and J ends lost 1 base and 5 bases, in that order; junction bases with no gene match: 6. The V gene's germline CDR1 is DFQATT and CDR2 SNEGSKA (reference sequence). The length of the CDR3 is 15 residues. The CDR3 DNA reads TGCAGTGCTAGAGGGGCTAGCGGGACGGACAATGAGCAGTTCTTC. Translated, it gives CSARGASGTDNEQFF.

The chain has TRBV28 and TRBJ2-3; D assignment may be TRBD1 or TRBD2 (6 bases each). Deletions cut 4 bases from V and 6 bases from J, with 20 bases between. The germline CDR1 and CDR2 sequences are MDHEN and SYDVKM. The CDR3 covers 16 residues. In DNA form, the CDR3 reads TGTGCCAGCAGTTCCCCCCGGGGGCCCAAGGTCGATACGCAGTATTTT. Translation: CASSSPRGPKVDTQYF.

This clonotype was observed at least ten times. The rearrangement links TRBV4-2 to TRBJ2-5, with a tentative D call TRBD2 (6 bases). This CDR3 region has 18 residues. Germline V gene sequence: CDR1 LGHNA, CDR2 YNFKEQ. V lost 0 bases, J lost 5 bases, and 22 bases lay in between. CDR3 sequence (DNA): TGTGCCAGCAGCCAAGAATATCCCACGGGAGTCCTCGGGGAGACCCAGTACTTC. This encodes CASSQEYPTGVLGETQYF.

This clonotype was detected a few times. V usage is TRBV6-5 and J usage is TRBJ2-4; the D gene is possibly TRBD2 (6 bases). The length of the CDR3 is 15 residues. Trimming pared 2 bases from V and 4 bases from J, leaving 12 bases between. From germline, CDR1 is MNHEY and CDR2 SVGAGI. The CDR3 loop is CASSYGGTAKNIQYF. The DNA for the CDR3 is TGTGCCAGCAGTTACGGGGGGACTGCAAAAAACATTCAGTACTTC.

This clonotype has more than one count but fewer than ten. The chain combines TRBV15 with TRBJ2-5, with 8 nucleotides matching TRBD2. V lost 4 bases and J lost 1; bases outside the gene matches: 14. Germline assignment: CDR1 LNHNV and CDR2 YYDKDF (reference sequence). This CDR3 is built from 18 residues. The CDR3 DNA sequence: TGTGCCACCAGCAAAGGGACTAGAGGGACTATGGGCCAAGAGACCCAGTACTTC. The encoded protein is CATSKGTRGTMGQETQYF.

This clonotype was seen a few times. The rearrangement links TRBV21-1 to TRBJ2-7; the D call TRBD1 from the table was never checked on the DNA. TRBV21-1 is a known pseudogene. The CDR3 totals 14 residues. In DNA, the CDR3 is TGTGCCAGCAGCCCCATTAATCTGAGGGGAGAGCAGTACTTC. The encoded protein is CASSPINLRGEQYF.

The table lists this clonotype with a few counts. V and J are TRBV7-2 and TRBJ1-5; TRBD1 might be the D (6 bases). The CDR3 has 14 amino acids. Trimming cost V 5 bases and J 6 bases, with 14 bases left between them. CDR1 is SGHTA and CDR2 is FQGNSA in the germline V gene. The CDR3 loop reads CASSSGGGFQPQHF. CDR3 in DNA: TGTGCCAGCAGCAGCGGGGGGGGCTTTCAGCCCCAGCATTTT.

The chain is built from TRBV6-6 and TRBJ1-6; 7 nucleotides align to TRBD1. Germline CDR1 is MNHNY and CDR2 is SVGAGI (reference sequence). This CDR3 region has 16 residues. J lost 8 bases, V lost 5 bases, and 12 bases had no gene match. The CDR3 nucleotides are TGTGCCAGCAGTACCCCGGACAGGAGTTTGTATTCACCCCTCCACTTT. This translates into CASSTPDRSLYSPLHF.